This TCR beta chain was found in a study of cytomegalovirus exposure and HLA in healthy donors. Findings and limits, study-wide: Many donors shared some public TCRs, even though most TCR sequences were rare. The study put some 150 TCR beta chains on its list as cytomegalovirus-associated. Accounts indicate the classifier identified cytomegalovirus status with strong specificity and sensitivity. The tendency of first-cohort TCR clusters to co-occur in the 120 or so validation repertoires emerged from a later analysis.

The ends lost 5 bases at V and 4 bases at J; junction bases unmatched: 18. Germline V CDR1 and CDR2: PRHDT, FYEKMQ (reference sequence). The CDR3 spans 19 residues. Turning to this clone: Its matching antigen is unknown.

Clones were read by immunoSEQ multiplex PCR, and TCRdb kept only the in-frame ones, dropping some. The top ten hold 2.5% to 3.5% of the sample, which has fewer than 100,000 clones, roughly 94% seen once. This receptor was identified in a woman younger than 30 in good health and CMV-seropositive. The chain employs TRBV13 and TRBJ2-3; the match to TRBD1 covers 10 bases. Sequenced sample: PBMCs. The CDR3 bases are TGTGCCAGCAGCCGCATCTCCCCGACAGGGGGCGGCCCCCCAGATACGCAGTATTTT. Translated, it gives CASSRISPTGGGPPDTQYF. The full variable domain, its missing parts supplied by reference TRBV13 and TRBJ2-3, is AAGVIQSPRHLIKEKRETATLKCYPIPRHDTVYWYQQGPGQDPQFLISFYEKMQSDKGSIPDRFSAQQFSDYHSELNMSSLELGDSALYFCASSRISPTGGGPPDTQYFGPGTRLTVL.